This passage covers 7 T cell receptor beta chains from one sample sequenced in a study of blood T cell repertoires in COVID-19. Some clones are missing from TCRdb's copy, which holds only in-frame ones; the method was immunoSEQ multiplex PCR. The sample holds some 78,000 clones, roughly 86% seen once. Sample: peripheral blood. The receptors here all came from a middle-aged man with active or convalescent COVID-19.

The chain joins TRBV14 to TRBJ2-1, with 11 positions matching TRBD2. With V trimmed by 5 bases and J by 4 bases, 4 bases remained unmatched. The CDR3 runs 15 residues. Per germline, CDR1 SGHDN and CDR2 FVKESK. In DNA form, the CDR3 reads TGTGCCAGCAGCTCTAGCGGGGGGCTGTACAATGAGCAGTTCTTC. This translates into CASSSSGGLYNEQFF.

The chain carries TRBV19 and TRBJ2-3; D is undetermined. Germline loops: CDR1 LNHDA, CDR2 SQIVND (reference sequence). The CDR3 extends over 12 amino acids. V was trimmed by 3 bases and J by 5 bases, leaving 6 bases between them. The CDR3 DNA reads as TGTGCCAGTAGTATGGCCAGAGATACGCAGTATTTT. Its protein is CASSMARDTQYF.

In its sample, this clone was seen once. V usage is TRBV6-2 or TRBV6-3 and J usage is TRBJ2-1; 11 bases are shared with TRBD1. The CDR3 is made up of 19 amino acids. CDR1 is MNHEY and CDR2 is SVGEGT in the germline V gene. Trimming cost V 2 bases and J 0 bases; bases outside gene matches: 9. Here the CDR3 DNA reads TGTGCCAGCAGTTACGAGGAGGCCGGGACAGGGGGCTCCTACAATGAGCAGTTCTTC. It is translated as CASSYEEAGTGGSYNEQFF.

V and J are TRBV7-6 and TRBJ2-5; TRBD1 aligns across 9 bases. Germline V CDR1 and CDR2: SGHVS, FNYEAQ. This CDR3 is 14 amino acids long. J gave up 4 bases and V 5 bases, and 5 bases lay outside the gene matches. CDR3 loop: CASSPQGARETQYF. The DNA for the CDR3 is TGTGCCAGCAGCCCACAGGGGGCGCGAGAGACCCAGTACTTC.

The V gene is TRBV14, the J gene TRBJ2-6, with TRBD1 matching 9 bases. CDR3 size: 18 residues. Germline CDR1 SGHDN, CDR2 FVKESK. Trimming cost V 3 bases and J 1 base; bases outside gene matches: 7. The CDR3 region has the DNA TGTGCCAGCAGCCAGCCGGGACAGGGCACTTCTGGGGCCAACGTCCTGACTTTC. Encoded protein: CASSQPGQGTSGANVLTF.

This chain connects TRBV7-8 to TRBJ2-7; weak D call: TRBD1 (6 bases). Germline-derived CDR1 and CDR2 are SGHVS and FQNEAQ. V was shortened by 5 bases and J by 3 bases, with 8 bases between the two germline ends. This CDR3 has 12 residues. CDR3 in amino acids: CASSQGGYEQYF. CDR3 in DNA: TGTGCCAGCAGCCAAGGGGGCTACGAGCAGTACTTC.

V and J are TRBV5-4 and TRBJ2-7; 11 bases map to TRBD1. CDR3 length equals 13 residues. V trimming: 4 bases; J trimming: 7 bases; junction bases outside the gene matches: 4. Germline V gene lookup returns CDR1 SGHNT and CDR2 YYREEE (reference sequence). The DNA for the CDR3 is TGTGCCAGCAGCCGGGACAGGGGGTGGGAGCAGTACGTC. It translates to CASSRDRGWEQYV.